The present T cell receptor beta chain was sequenced within a study of post-analysis software for immune sequencing data. Study summary: In terms of disease course, relapsing-remitting, secondary progressive and progressive-relapsing multiple sclerosis were included.

General study points: Among multiple sclerosis patients, normalized Chao1 diversity was significantly below that of controls. Same-batch preparations were strongly co-clustered by F measure.

This clonotype occurred a few times. Its antigen is unknown. Each TCR beta cDNA library carried unique molecular identifiers. Starting from around 0.96 to 9.9 million T cells, the study yielded 460,000 or so cDNA molecules. Using its own MiXCR run on the PCR reads, TCRdb lists one record per CDR3 protein. The data show around 710,000 distinct CDR3 sequences, around 42% seen once. This TCR was recovered from a girl under 18 with multiple sclerosis. The sample taken for sequencing was blood.

Here the CDR3 DNA reads TGTGCCAGCAGCTTAAATAGGGTGGACACTGAAGCTTTCTTT. Amino acids: CASSLNRVDTEAFF. The V call is TRBV11-1, the J call TRBJ1-1; D call uncertain. CDR3 length equals 14 residues. Germline-derived CDR1 and CDR2 are SGHAT and FQDESV (reference sequence). V lost 2 bases to trimming and J lost 3 bases, with 10 bases between them.